One and the same sample provided the 26 T cell receptor beta chains below, sequenced in a study of blood T cell repertoires in COVID-19. The repertoire was sequenced with immunoSEQ multiplex PCR; TCRdb's copy has only in-frame clones and lacks some. The sample shows approximately 150,000 clones, over 75% of them seen only once. The sample was peripheral blood. These receptors were taken from a man aged 55 to 70 with active or convalescent COVID-19.

The chain is built from TRBV6-5 and TRBJ2-1, with D possibly matching TRBD2 (5 bases). Germline V gives CDR1 MNHEY, CDR2 SVGAGI. V lost 6 bases and J lost 13, with 19 bases in between. CDR3 size: 13 residues. The CDR3 here is CASRTNGVPGQFF. As DNA, the CDR3 is TGTGCCAGCAGGACAAACGGGGTTCCCGGACAGTTCTTC.

In its sample, this clone was seen once. V is TRBV19 and J is TRBJ1-2; the match to TRBD1 covers 7 bases. V lost 5 bases, J lost 5 bases, and 8 bases stayed unmatched. In germline, CDR1 is LNHDA, CDR2 SQIVND (reference sequence). This CDR3 spans 14 amino acids. CDR3 DNA sequence: TGTGCCAGTAGTCCGACAGGGTTGTGGTATGGCTACACCTTC. Its translation: CASSPTGLWYGYTF.

This chain connects TRBV23-1 to TRBJ1-5; TRBD1 matches 10 bases. TRBV23-1 is sorted into the ORF group, with uncertain function. The CDR3 extends over 15 amino acids. V was clipped by 8 bases and J by 3 bases; unmatched bases: 7. CDR3 coding DNA: TGCGCCAGCTGGCGGACAGGGGGGGACAATCAGCCCCAGCATTTT. It codes for CASWRTGGDNQPQHF.

The chain combines TRBV18 with TRBJ2-7, with TRBD2 identical over 14 bases. The CDR3 totals 16 residues. Germline V gene lookup returns CDR1 KGHSH and CDR2 LQKENI. With 4 bases clipped from V and 4 bases from J, the junction kept 6 bases outside the gene matches. The CDR3: CASSLRLAGGQYEQYF. The CDR3, as DNA: TGTGCCAGCTCACTGCGACTAGCGGGGGGGCAGTACGAGCAGTACTTC.

J is TRBJ2-7 and V is TRBV3-1 (or the pseudogene TRBV3-2), with 7 bases lining up with TRBD1. The V gene's germline CDR1 is LGHDT and CDR2 YNNKEL (reference sequence). V was clipped by 2 bases and J by 6 bases; unmatched bases: 10. The CDR3 length is 15 residues. In DNA, the CDR3 is TGTGCCAGCAGCCAAATCCATTCGACAGGGTTCGAGCAGTACTTC. Translating gives CASSQIHSTGFEQYF.

This clone was detected a few times. Other DNA variants within this sample encode the same CDR3. The chain links TRBV5-1 to TRBJ1-2, with TRBD1 as a possible D gene (6 bases). The V gene lost 4 bases and the J gene lost 5 bases, with 12 bases spanning the gap. Germline V lookup: CDR1 SGHRS, CDR2 YFSETQ. CDR3 length: 13 amino acids. In DNA form, the CDR3 reads TGCGCCAGCAGCCCGGACAGAAGATATGGCTACACCTTC. Translating it yields CASSPDRRYGYTF. Complete variable domain (other parts from reference TRBV5-1 and TRBJ1-2): KAGVTQTPRYLIKTRGQQVTLSCSPISGHRSVSWYQQTPGQGLQFLFEYFSETQRNKGNFPGRFSGRQFSNSRSEMNVSTLELGDSALYLCASSPDRRYGYTFGSGTRLTVV.

This clone has a handful of counts. The rearrangement uses TRBV28 and TRBJ1-6, with TRBD1 as a possible D gene (6 bases). The germline V gene encodes CDR1 MDHEN and CDR2 SYDVKM. The CDR3 extends over 15 amino acids. The V and J ends lost 4 bases and 7 bases respectively, with 14 bases between them. The CDR3 DNA reads as TGTGCCAGCAGTTCGCCAGACAGGTCCAATTCACCCCTCCACTTT. This codes for CASSSPDRSNSPLHF.

This clone was counted a single time. The chain employs TRBV5-1 and TRBJ1-3, with 9 bases matching TRBD1. This CDR3 is 15 amino acids long. Germline V gene data show CDR1 as SGHRS and CDR2 as YFSETQ. With V trimmed by 0 bases and J by 2 bases, 0 bases remained unmatched. CDR3 in amino acids: CASSLGDRAGNTIYF. CDR3 coding DNA: TGCGCCAGCAGCTTGGGGGACAGGGCTGGAAACACCATATATTTT. Filled out from reference TRBV5-1 and TRBJ1-3, the complete variable domain reads KAGVTQTPRYLIKTRGQQVTLSCSPISGHRSVSWYQQTPGQGLQFLFEYFSETQRNKGNFPGRFSGRQFSNSRSEMNVSTLELGDSALYLCASSLGDRAGNTIYFGEGSWLTVV.

The chain recombines TRBV6-5 with TRBJ2-7; TRBD2 matches 10 bases. Unmatched junction bases numbered 4, after V lost 6 bases and J lost 2 bases. The germline V gene has CDR1 MNHEY and CDR2 SVGAGI. The CDR3 consists of 14 residues. The CDR3, as DNA: TGTGCCAGCAGCCGCAGCGGGAGGGCCTACGAGCAGTACTTC. Its translation is CASSRSGRAYEQYF.

The CDR3, as DNA: TGTGCCAGCAGCCCCATGGGACAAGTCTTCGGGGAGCTGTTTTTT. This codes for CASSPMGQVFGELFF. The V call is TRBV4-2, the J call TRBJ2-2; D perhaps matches TRBD1 (6 bases). V was pared by 4 bases and J by 7 bases, with 16 bases between. The CDR3 has 15 amino acids. The V gene's germline CDR1 is LGHNA and CDR2 YNFKEQ.

This clone showed up just once. The same CDR3 arises from other DNA sequences in this sample as well. The V and J genes are TRBV3-1 (or the pseudogene TRBV3-2) and TRBJ2-1, with D possibly being TRBD1 (5 bases). The CDR3 covers 14 residues. The V and J ends lost 1 base and 8 bases respectively, with 12 bases between them. Germline CDR1 reads LGHDT; CDR2 reads YNNKEL (reference sequence). As DNA, the CDR3 is TGTGCCAGCAGCCAAGGGCAGGGTGTAGATGAGCAGTTCTTC. Translation gives CASSQGQGVDEQFF.

The V gene is TRBV12-3 or TRBV12-4, the J gene TRBJ2-7; D is unresolved. V was trimmed by 3 bases and J by 5 bases, leaving 5 bases between them. CDR3 length: 11 amino acids. CDR3 amino acids: CASSLSDEQYF. CDR3 in DNA: TGTGCCAGCAGTTTGTCGGACGAGCAGTACTTC.

The chain recombines TRBV11-2 with TRBJ2-1, with 8 bases matching TRBD2. V was clipped by 1 base and J by 6 bases; unmatched bases: 11. CDR1 and CDR2 (germline): SGHAT, FQNNGV. CDR3 length equals 17 residues. The CDR3 sequence is CASSLVALAGGVNEQFF. DNA of the CDR3: TGTGCCAGCAGCTTAGTCGCTCTGGCGGGGGGTGTCAATGAGCAGTTCTTC.

The chain links TRBV5-1 to TRBJ2-3; 8 bases match TRBD2. Germline V gives CDR1 SGHRS, CDR2 YFSETQ. The V segment lost 3 bases and the J segment 2 bases; nucleotides outside the gene matches: 2. This CDR3 contains 14 residues. CDR3 sequence: CASSSGGPTDTQYF. CDR3 in DNA: TGCGCCAGCAGCTCGGGGGGGCCCACAGATACGCAGTATTTT.

In its sample, this clone was seen once. The chain combines TRBV19 with TRBJ1-5; D ambiguous. Germline loops: CDR1 LNHDA, CDR2 SQIVND (reference sequence). The length of the CDR3 is 15 residues. V was clipped by 3 bases and J by 6 bases, with 15 bases between them. CDR3 in amino acids: CASSIQRGIGQPQHF. In DNA form, the CDR3 reads TGTGCCAGTAGTATTCAACGGGGAATTGGTCAGCCCCAGCATTTT.

The chain combines TRBV18 with TRBJ2-3; 8 bases align to TRBD1. With 2 bases clipped from V and 3 bases from J, the junction kept 13 bases outside the gene matches. The CDR3 sequence is 18 residues long. Looked up from germline, CDR1 is KGHSH and CDR2 is LQKENI. CDR3 sequence reads: CASSPFELTGGSTDTQYF. The CDR3 DNA follows: TGTGCCAGCTCACCATTCGAGCTAACAGGGGGGAGTACAGATACGCAGTATTTT.

The gene calls are TRBV10-3 and TRBJ1-4, with 7 positions matching TRBD1. With 0 bases clipped from V and 5 bases from J, the junction kept 6 bases outside the gene matches. The CDR3 runs 16 residues. Germline CDR1 and CDR2: ENHRY and SYGVKD. Here the CDR3 DNA reads TGTGCCATCAGTGAGTCAAGGGGGCGAGGGAATGAAAAACTGTTTTTT. It codes for CAISESRGRGNEKLFF.

This chain joins TRBV19 and TRBJ2-2; D not resolved. V was shortened by 6 bases and J by 1 base, with 6 bases between the two germline ends. Germline V gene lookup returns CDR1 LNHDA and CDR2 SQIVND (reference sequence). The CDR3 consists of 13 residues. The chain's CDR3 is CASSTRNTGELFF. In DNA form, the CDR3 reads TGTGCCAGTAGCACAAGGAACACCGGGGAGCTGTTTTTT. The variable domain in full, with the rest retrieved from reference TRBV19 and TRBJ2-2, is DGGITQSPKYLFRKEGQNVTLSCEQNLNHDAMYWYRQDPGQGLRLIYYSQIVNDFQKGDIAEGYSVSREKKESFPLTVTSAQKNPTAFYLCASSTRNTGELFFGEGSRLTVL.

The gene calls are TRBV7-2 and TRBJ2-5; possibly TRBD1 for D (6 bases). Deletions cut 1 base from V and 2 bases from J, with 8 bases between. From germline, CDR1 is SGHTA and CDR2 FQGNSA. The CDR3 length is 14 residues. CDR3 coding DNA: TGTGCCAGCAGCTTAGGGACAGCTCAAGAGACCCAGTACTTC. Its translation: CASSLGTAQETQYF.

This chain uses TRBV28 with TRBJ2-7; D remains unclear. The CDR3 totals 13 residues. Trimming removed 5 bases at V and 4 bases at J, with 12 bases between. CDR1 is MDHEN, CDR2 SYDVKM, per germline. CDR3 sequence: CASSDSPRYEQYF. The CDR3 region has the DNA TGTGCCAGCAGTGACTCTCCTAGATACGAGCAGTACTTC.

This clone was picked up one time. The chain couples TRBV27 to TRBJ2-3; TRBD1 matches at 7 bases. The V and J ends lost 6 bases and 5 bases, in that order; junction bases with no gene match: 8. The germline V gene has CDR1 MNHEY and CDR2 SMNVEV (reference sequence). The CDR3 contains 14 residues. As DNA, the CDR3 is TGTGCCAGCAGGCCACAGGGGTTGGGAGATACGCAGTATTTT. It translates to CASRPQGLGDTQYF.

This chain links TRBV7-2 with TRBJ1-2, with D uncertain. Germline V gene lookup returns CDR1 SGHTA and CDR2 FQGNSA. The CDR3 runs 15 residues. V was clipped by 1 base and J by 4 bases, with 13 bases between them. CDR3 residues: CASSLVAVGSYGYTF. The CDR3 region has the DNA TGTGCCAGCAGCTTAGTGGCCGTGGGGAGCTATGGCTACACCTTC.

The chain is built from TRBV15 and TRBJ1-4; a possible D gene is TRBD1 (5 bases). This CDR3 is 15 amino acids long. The germline gives CDR1 LNHNV, CDR2 YYDKDF (reference sequence). The V gene lost 0 bases and the J gene lost 5 bases, with 10 bases spanning the gap. The CDR3 here is CATSRDRDSNEKLFF. The CDR3 nucleotides read TGTGCCACCAGCAGAGATCGAGACAGCAATGAAAAACTGTTTTTT.

This clone occurred a few times. The chain is built from TRBV6-5 and TRBJ1-2; 11 positions match TRBD1. Unmatched junction bases numbered 1, after V lost 5 bases and J lost 8 bases. CDR1 MNHEY and CDR2 SVGAGI come from the germline V gene. The CDR3 contains 12 residues. The chain's CDR3 is CASSRTGGGYTF. CDR3 sequence (DNA): TGTGCCAGCAGTCGGACAGGGGGCGGCTACACCTTC.

This clone was observed a few times. V gene TRBV2 combines with J gene TRBJ2-1; D is unclear. Per germline, CDR1 SNHLY and CDR2 FYNNEI. The CDR3 extends over 15 amino acids. V was cut by 1 base and J by 3 bases, with 10 bases left in between. CDR3 sequence (DNA): TGTGCCAGCAGTGAAGGGCAGCCAGGCTACAATGAGCAGTTCTTC. Translated, it gives CASSEGQPGYNEQFF.

This chain joins TRBV2 and TRBJ2-1; 10 nucleotides line up with TRBD2. Germline V gene sequence: CDR1 SNHLY, CDR2 FYNNEI. The CDR3 covers 15 residues. The ends lost 6 bases at V and 5 bases at J; junction bases unmatched: 7. Written as DNA, the CDR3 is TGTGCCAGCAGGTACGGGACTAGCGCGAACAATGAGCAGTTCTTC. It yields the protein CASRYGTSANNEQFF.